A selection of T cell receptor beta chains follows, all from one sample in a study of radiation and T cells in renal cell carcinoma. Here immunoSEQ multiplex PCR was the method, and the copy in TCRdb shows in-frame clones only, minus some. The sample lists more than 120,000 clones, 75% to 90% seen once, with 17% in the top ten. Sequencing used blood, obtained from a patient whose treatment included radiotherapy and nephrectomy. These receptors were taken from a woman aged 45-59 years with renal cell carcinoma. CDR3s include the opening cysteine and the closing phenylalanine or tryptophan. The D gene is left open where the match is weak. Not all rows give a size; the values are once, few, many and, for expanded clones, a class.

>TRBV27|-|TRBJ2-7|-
TGTGCCAGCAGTTCTCAGGGAAGTTCCTACGAGCAGTACTTC
CASSSQGSSYEQYF
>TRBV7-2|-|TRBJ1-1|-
TGTGCCAGCAGCTCTCCCTATGAAGCTTTCTTT
CASSSPYEAFF
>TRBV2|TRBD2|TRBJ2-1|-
TGTGCCAGCAGTGAACAAGGGACTAGCGGCAATGAGCAGTTCTTC
CASSEQGTSGNEQFF
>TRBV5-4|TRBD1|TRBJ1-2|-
TGTGCCAGCAGCTTGGCCGGGACAGCTTTCGGCTACACCTTC
CASSLAGTAFGYTF
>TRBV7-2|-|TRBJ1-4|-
TGTGCCAGCAGCGCCTCAGGGTTGAGTGGTGAAAAACTGTTTTTT
CASSASGLSGEKLFF
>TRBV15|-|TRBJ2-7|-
TGTGCCACCAGCAAAGGTCGACCCCTCTACGAGCAGTACTTC
CATSKGRPLYEQYF
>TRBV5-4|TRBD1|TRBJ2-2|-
TGTGCCAGCAGCTCCGGACAGGGGGGTGGCCCCGGGGAGCTGTTTTTT
CASSSGQGGGPGELFF
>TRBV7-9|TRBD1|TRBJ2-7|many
TGTGCCAGCAGCTCAACGACAGGGGGTAACGAGCAGTACTTC
CASSSTTGGNEQYF
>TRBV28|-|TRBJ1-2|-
TGTGCCAGCAGTTTAGGAGGGGGAGGTGGCTACACCTTC
CASSLGGGGGYTF
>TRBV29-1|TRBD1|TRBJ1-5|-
TGCAGCGTTGGGGACAGCCGTAATCAGCCCCAGCATTTT
CSVGDSRNQPQHF
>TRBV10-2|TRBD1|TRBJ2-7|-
TGCGCCAGCAGTGACGACAGGGGAACCTACGAGCAGTACTTC
CASSDDRGTYEQYF
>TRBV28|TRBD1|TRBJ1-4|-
TGTGCCAGCAGTTTGATAGGGACAGGGGAAAAACTGTTTTTT
CASSLIGTGEKLFF
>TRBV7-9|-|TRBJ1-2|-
TGTGCCAGCAGCTTAGTGGGCGGCTATGGCTACACCTTC
CASSLVGGYGYTF
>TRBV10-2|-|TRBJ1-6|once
TGCGCCAGTAGCTTTGGGTATAATTCACCCCTCCACTTT
CASSFGYNSPLHF
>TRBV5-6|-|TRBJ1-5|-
TGTGCCAGTAATCTGGGACCGGCGGGCAATCAGCCCCAGCATTTT
CASNLGPAGNQPQHF
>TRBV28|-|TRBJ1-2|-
TGTGCCAGCAGGAGCAACAGGGTCCTAAACTATGGCTACACCTTC
CASRSNRVLNYGYTF
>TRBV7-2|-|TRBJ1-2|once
TGTGCCAGCAGCCCCCCGGGTGGCGGCTACACCTTC
CASSPPGGGYTF
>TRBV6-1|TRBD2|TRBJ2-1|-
TGTGCCAGCAGACTAGCGGGAGGCGATGAGCAGTTCTTC
CASRLAGGDEQFF
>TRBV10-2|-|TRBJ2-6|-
TGCGCCAGCAGCCCGAGGATCTCTGGGGCCAACGTCCTGACTTTC
CASSPRISGANVLTF
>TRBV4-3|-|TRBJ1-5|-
TGCGCCAGCAGCCAAGGGACAGAAGGCAATCAGCCCCAGCATTTT
CASSQGTEGNQPQHF
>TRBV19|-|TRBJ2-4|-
TGTGCCAGTAGTATGGGACGATCAGGCAAAAACATTCAGTACTTC
CASSMGRSGKNIQYF
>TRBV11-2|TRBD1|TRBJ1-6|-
TGTGCCAGCAGTCGGGACAGGGTAGAGTCACCCCTCCACTTT
CASSRDRVESPLHF
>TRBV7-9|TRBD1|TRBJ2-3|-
TGTGCCAGCAGCTTTACGTCGGGACAGGGTGGAGATACGCAGTATTTT
CASSFTSGQGGDTQYF
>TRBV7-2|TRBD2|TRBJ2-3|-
TGTGCCAGCAGCTTGTTAGCGGGGGGGCCAGATACGCAGTATTTT
CASSLLAGGPDTQYF
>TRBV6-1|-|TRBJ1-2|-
TGTGCCAGCAGGGGAGGGACCCCAGAGGGTACTGGCTACACCTTC
CASRGGTPEGTGYTF
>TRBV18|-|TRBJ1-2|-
TGTGCCAGCTCACCGGGGGACCCCGCCCTTAACTATGGCTACACCTTC
CASSPGDPALNYGYTF
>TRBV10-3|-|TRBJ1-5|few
TGTGCCATCAGTGTGGAGCTCAATCAGCCCCAGCATTTT
CAISVELNQPQHF